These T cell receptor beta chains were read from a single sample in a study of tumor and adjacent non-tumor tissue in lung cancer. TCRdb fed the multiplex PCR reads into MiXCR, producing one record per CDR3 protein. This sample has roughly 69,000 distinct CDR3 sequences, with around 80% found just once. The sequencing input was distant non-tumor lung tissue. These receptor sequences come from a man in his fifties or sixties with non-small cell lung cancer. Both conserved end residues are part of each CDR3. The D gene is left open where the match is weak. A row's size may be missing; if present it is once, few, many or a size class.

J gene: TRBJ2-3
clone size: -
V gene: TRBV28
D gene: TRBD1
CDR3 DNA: TGTGCCAGCAGCCAGGAGACAGGGCGCCCACATACGCGGTATTTT
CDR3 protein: CASSQETGRPHTRYF

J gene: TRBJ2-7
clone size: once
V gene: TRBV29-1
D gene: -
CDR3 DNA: TGCAGCGTTGAAGGGAGCTACGAGCAGTACTTC
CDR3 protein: CSVEGSYEQYF

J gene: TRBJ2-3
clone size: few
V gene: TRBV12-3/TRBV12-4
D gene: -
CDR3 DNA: TGTGCCAGTAGTTTTTGGGTCCCGAGCACAGATATGCAGTATTTT
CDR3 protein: CASSFWVPSTDMQYF

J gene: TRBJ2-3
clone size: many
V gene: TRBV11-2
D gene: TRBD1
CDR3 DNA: TGTGCCAGCAGCCCGGGACAGGGTGTGACAGATACGCAGTATTTT
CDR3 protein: CASSPGQGVTDTQYF

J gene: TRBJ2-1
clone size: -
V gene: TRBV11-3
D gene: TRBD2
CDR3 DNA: TGTGCCAGGAGCTCCCAGGGACTAGTGGGGAACAAAGAGCAGTTCTTC
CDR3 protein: CARSSQGLVGNKEQFF

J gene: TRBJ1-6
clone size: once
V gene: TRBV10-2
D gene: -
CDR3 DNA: TGCGCCAGCAGGGCCGGTGGAGGGATGAATTCACTCCTCCACTTT
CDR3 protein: CASRAGGGMNSLLHF

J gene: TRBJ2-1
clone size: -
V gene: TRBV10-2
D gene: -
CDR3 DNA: TGCGCCAGGAGTGGTAGCGGCAATGAACAGTTCTTC
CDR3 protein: CARSGSGNEQFF

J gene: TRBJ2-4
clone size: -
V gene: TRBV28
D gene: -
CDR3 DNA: TGTCCCAGCAGTTTATACCCCCTATCCAAAAACATTCGGTACTTC
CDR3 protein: CPSSLYPLSKNIRYF

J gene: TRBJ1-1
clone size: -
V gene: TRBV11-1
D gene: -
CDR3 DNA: TGCGCCAGCACCTTAGCGCCGTGGGCTGAAGCTTTCTTT
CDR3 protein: CASTLAPWAEAFF

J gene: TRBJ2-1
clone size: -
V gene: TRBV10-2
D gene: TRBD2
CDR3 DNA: TGCGCCAGCAAAGAGCGGGGCTCCTACTGTGAGCAGTTCTTC
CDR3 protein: CASKERGSYCEQFF

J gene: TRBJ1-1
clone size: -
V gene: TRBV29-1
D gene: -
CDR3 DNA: TGCAGCGTGACAGAGAACATTGAAGCATTCTTT
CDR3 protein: CSVTENIEAFF

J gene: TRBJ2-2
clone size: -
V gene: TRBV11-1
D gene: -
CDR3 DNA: TGTGCGAGCGGCTTTACTAGTGGCACCGGGGAGCTGTTATTT
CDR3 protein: CASGFTSGTGELLF

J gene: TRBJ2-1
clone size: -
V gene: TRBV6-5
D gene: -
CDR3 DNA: TGTGCCAGCAGTTATAATGGCGGGATGAATGAGCATTTCTTC
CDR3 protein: CASSYNGGMNEHFF

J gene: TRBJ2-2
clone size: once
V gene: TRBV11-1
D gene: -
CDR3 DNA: TGTGCCAGCGGCTATACTAGTGGTATAGGGGAGCTGTTTTTT
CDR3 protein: CASGYTSGIGELFF

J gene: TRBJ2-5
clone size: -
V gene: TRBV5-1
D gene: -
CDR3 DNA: TGCGCCAGCAGCTTGTACCCCAGCAGGAGATGCCCAAATCAAGAGACACAGTACTTC
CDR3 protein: CASSLYPSRRCPNQETQYF

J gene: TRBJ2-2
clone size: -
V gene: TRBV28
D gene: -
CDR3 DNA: TGTGCCAGCAGTGATCCGGGGCAGGTATTAGCCGGGGAGCTGTTTTTT
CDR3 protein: CASSDPGQVLAGELFF

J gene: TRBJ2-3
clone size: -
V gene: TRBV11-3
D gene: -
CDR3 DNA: TGTGCCAGCAGATTAGTCCCCAAGGATACGCAGTATTTT
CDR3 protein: CASRLVPKDTQYF

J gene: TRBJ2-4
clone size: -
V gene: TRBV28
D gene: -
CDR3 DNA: TGTGCCAGCAGTTTATACCCCCTAGTCAAAGATATTCAGTACTTC
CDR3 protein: CASSLYPLVKDIQYF

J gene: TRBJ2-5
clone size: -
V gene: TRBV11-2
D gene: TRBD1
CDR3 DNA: TGCGACAGCAGCTTAGTCTCCCGGACAGGGTGGCGGCAAGAGACCCAGTACTTC
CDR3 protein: CDSSLVSRTGWRQETQYF

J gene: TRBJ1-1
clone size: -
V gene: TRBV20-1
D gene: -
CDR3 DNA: TGCATTGCCCCCTCTAGTGGGTATGAAGCTTTCTTT
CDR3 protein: CIAPSSGYEAFF

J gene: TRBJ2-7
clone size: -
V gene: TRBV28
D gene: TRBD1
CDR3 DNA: TGCGCCAGCAGTGGTTCGGGACAGGGGGTTTACGAGGAGTACTTC
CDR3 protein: CASSGSGQGVYEEYF

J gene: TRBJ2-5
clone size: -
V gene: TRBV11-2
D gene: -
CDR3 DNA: TGTACCAGCAGCGCACAGGGAGAGACCAAGTACTTC
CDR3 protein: CTSSAQGETKYF

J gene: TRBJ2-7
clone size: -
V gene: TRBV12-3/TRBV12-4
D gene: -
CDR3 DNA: TGTGCCAGTTCTTATGCGGGGTCCTACGAGCAGTACTTC
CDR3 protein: CASSYAGSYEQYF

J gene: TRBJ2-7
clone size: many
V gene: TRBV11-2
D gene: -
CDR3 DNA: TGTGCCAGCAGCTTAAGCAGCGGGGAGCAGTACTTC
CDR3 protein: CASSLSSGEQYF

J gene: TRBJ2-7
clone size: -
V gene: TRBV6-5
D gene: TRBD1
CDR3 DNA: TGTGCCAGCAGCCACCGGGACAGATCGGACGAGCAGTACTTC
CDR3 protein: CASSHRDRSDEQYF

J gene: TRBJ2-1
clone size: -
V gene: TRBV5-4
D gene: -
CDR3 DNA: TGTGCCAGCATCTTACGCCGTTCCAATGAGCAGTTCTTC
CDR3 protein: CASILRRSNEQFF

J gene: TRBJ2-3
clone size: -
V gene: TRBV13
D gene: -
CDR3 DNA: TGTGCCAGCGGCTTAGCGAGACAGAACACAGATAAACAGTATTTT
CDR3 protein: CASGLARQNTDKQYF

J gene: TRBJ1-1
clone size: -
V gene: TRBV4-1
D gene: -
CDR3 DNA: TGCGCCAGCAGCCAAGATTCAGGGAACACTGAAGCTTTCTTT
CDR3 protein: CASSQDSGNTEAFF

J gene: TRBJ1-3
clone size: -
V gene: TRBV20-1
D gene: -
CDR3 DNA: TGCAGTGCTTGTAGAGGAAACACCATATATTTT
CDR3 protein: CSACRGNTIYF

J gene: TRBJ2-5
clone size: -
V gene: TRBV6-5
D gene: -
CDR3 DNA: TGTACAAACAGAGAAACGTTGACCCAGTACTTC
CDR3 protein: CTNRETLTQYF

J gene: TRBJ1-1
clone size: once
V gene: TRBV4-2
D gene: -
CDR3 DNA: TGTGTCAGCAGCCAGGAGCATGGGGACACTGAAGCTTTCTTT
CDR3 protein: CVSSQEHGDTEAFF

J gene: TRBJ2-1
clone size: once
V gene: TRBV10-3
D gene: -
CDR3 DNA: TGTGCCATCAATGAGTCGATGGCGGGGGCTTACAATGAGCAGTTCTTC
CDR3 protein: CAINESMAGAYNEQFF

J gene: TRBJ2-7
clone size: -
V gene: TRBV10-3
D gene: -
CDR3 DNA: TGTGCCATCGAAGCCCCCAGCTTCTACGAGCAGTACTTC
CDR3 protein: CAIEAPSFYEQYF

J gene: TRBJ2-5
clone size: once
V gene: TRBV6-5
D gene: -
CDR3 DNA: TGTGTCAGCAGTTACGGGAATGGAGAGACCCGGTACTTC
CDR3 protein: CVSSYGNGETRYF

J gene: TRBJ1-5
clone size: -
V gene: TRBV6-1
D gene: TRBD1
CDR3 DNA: TGTGCCAGCACCCACCCGAGCGGGACAGAGAATCAGCCCCAGCATTTT
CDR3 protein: CASTHPSGTENQPQHF

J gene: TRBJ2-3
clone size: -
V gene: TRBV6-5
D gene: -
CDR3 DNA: TGTGCCGGCAACCCAGATGGACCTACGCAGTATTTT
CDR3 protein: CAGNPDGPTQYF

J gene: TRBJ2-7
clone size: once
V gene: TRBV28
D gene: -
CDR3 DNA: TGTGCCAGCGGTCTGGGCTCCTACGAGCAGTACTTC
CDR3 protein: CASGLGSYEQYF

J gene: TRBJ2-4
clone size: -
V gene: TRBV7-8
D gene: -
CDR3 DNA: TGTGCCAGCAACTTAGTTACTATCGGGGTAAACATTCAGTACTTC
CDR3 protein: CASNLVTIGVNIQYF

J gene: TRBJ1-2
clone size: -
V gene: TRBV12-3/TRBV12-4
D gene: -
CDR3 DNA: TGTGCCAGCAGCTTCAGCTCATACGATGGCTACACCTTC
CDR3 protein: CASSFSSYDGYTF

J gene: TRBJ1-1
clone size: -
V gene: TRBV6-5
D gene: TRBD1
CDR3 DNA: TGTGCCAGCAGTTATAGTTCAGCAGGGGGAACCCCTGATGCCTTCTTT
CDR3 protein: CASSYSSAGGTPDAFF

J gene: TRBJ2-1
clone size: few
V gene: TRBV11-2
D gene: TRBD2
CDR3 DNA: TGTGCCAGCAGCCCAGGGGGGCTAGCGGGAGTAGGTGAGCAGTTCTTC
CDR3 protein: CASSPGGLAGVGEQFF

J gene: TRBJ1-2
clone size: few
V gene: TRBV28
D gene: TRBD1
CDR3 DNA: TGTGCCAGCAATTTAGCGACAGGGACCTATGGTTTCACCTTC
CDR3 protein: CASNLATGTYGFTF

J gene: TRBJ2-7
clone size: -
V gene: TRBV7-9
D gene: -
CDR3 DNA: TGCGCCATCGGAGAAGGCGAGCAGTACTTC
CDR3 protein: CAIGEGEQYF

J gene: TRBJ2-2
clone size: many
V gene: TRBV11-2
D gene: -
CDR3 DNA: TGTGCCAGCAGCAGGAGCTTAGGAACCGGGGAGCTGTTTTTT
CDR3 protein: CASSRSLGTGELFF

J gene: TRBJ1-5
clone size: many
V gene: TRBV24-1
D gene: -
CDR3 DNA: TGTGCCACCAGTGATAGGGGGATTCAGCCCCAGCATTTT
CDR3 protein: CATSDRGIQPQHF

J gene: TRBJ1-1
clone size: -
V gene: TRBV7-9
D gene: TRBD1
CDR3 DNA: TGTGCCAGCAACTCACAGGGGGCGCCGGCCACTGAAGCTTTCTTT
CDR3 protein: CASNSQGAPATEAFF

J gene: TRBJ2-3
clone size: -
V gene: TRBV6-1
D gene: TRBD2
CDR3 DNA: TGTGCCAGCAGATTGGGAGCGGGATCGAACACGGATACGCAGTATTTT
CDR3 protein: CASRLGAGSNTDTQYF

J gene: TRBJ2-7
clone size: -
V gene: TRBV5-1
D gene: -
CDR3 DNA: TGCGCCAGCAGCCTCATGGGACAAGAATACGTGCAGTACTTC
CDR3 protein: CASSLMGQEYVQYF

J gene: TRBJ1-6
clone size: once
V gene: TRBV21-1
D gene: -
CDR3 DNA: TGTGCCATCAGCAAACGGGACGGGAGGTTGAATTCACCCCTCCACTTT
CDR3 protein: CAISKRDGRLNSPLHF

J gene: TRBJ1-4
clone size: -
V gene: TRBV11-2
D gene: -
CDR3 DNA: TGTGCCAGCAGCTCCTCCCTTGGGGGAACCGCAGAACTGTTTTTT
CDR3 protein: CASSSSLGGTAELFF

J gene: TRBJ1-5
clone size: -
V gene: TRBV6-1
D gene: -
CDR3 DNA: TGTGCCAGCAGTGAAGTAGGAGGACAGAGACATTACCCCCAGCATTTT
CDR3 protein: CASSEVGGQRHYPQHF

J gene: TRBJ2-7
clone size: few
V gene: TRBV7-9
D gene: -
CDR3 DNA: TGTGCCAGCAGCTTTGCGGGCGGGGCGACCTACGAGCAGTACTTC
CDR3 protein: CASSFAGGATYEQYF